A selection of T cell receptor beta chains follows, all from one sample in a study of metastatic and nonmetastatic thyroid tumors. TCRdb re-called the PCR reads with MiXCR. The sample lists just over 70,000 clones, 18% occurring once. Sequenced material: blood. These receptors all come from a female donor with papillary thyroid cancer or a benign thyroid nodule (not recorded which). Some clones in this sample may be carry-over from other donors' samples. Each CDR3 is given with its conserved first and last residue. A D gene is named only where the DNA matches it firmly. A row's size may be missing; if present it is once, few, many or a size class.

clone_size j_call v_call d_call cdr3_aa cdr3_nt
- TRBJ2-3 TRBV30 - CASAITDTQYF TGTGCCTCCGCTATTACAGATACGCAGTATTTT
- TRBJ2-2 TRBV11-2 - CASSLIRGKGTGELFF TGTGCCAGCAGCTTGATTAGGGGGAAGGGGACCGGGGAGCTGTTTTTT
many TRBJ1-5 TRBV6-4 TRBD1 CASSDGAGGPYSNQPQHF TGTGCCAGCAGTGATGGAGCAGGGGGCCCCTATAGCAATCAGCCCCAGCATTTT
- TRBJ1-1 TRBV9 - CASSVGPGIETEAFF TGTGCCAGCAGCGTGGGTCCGGGGATTGAAACTGAAGCTTTCTTT
- TRBJ1-1 TRBV25-1 - CASSASSKGNTEAFF TGTGCCAGCAGTGCCTCAAGCAAGGGGAACACTGAAGCTTTCTTT
many TRBJ1-2 TRBV27 - CASSAGGSGYGYTF TGTGCCAGCAGCGCTGGGGGCTCTGGCTATGGCTACACCTTC
many TRBJ2-5 TRBV4-1 TRBD2 CASSQDIAGGPLETQYF TGCGCCAGCAGCCAAGATATTGCGGGAGGGCCTTTGGAGACCCAGTACTTC
few TRBJ1-2 TRBV6-1 TRBD1 CASESGGPIGGYTF TGTGCCAGCGAGTCAGGGGGGCCTATTGGTGGCTACACCTTC
many TRBJ2-7 TRBV5-1 TRBD1 CASSSGTDRALSYEQYF TGCGCCAGCAGCTCGGGGACGGACAGGGCGCTCTCCTACGAGCAGTACTTC
many TRBJ2-3 TRBV10-3 - CAISDPGRSTDTQYF TGTGCCATCAGTGATCCGGGACGGAGCACAGATACGCAGTATTTT
- TRBJ2-3 TRBV3-1 TRBD2 CASSRILAGSTDTQYF TGTGCCAGCAGCCGAATACTAGCGGGTTCCACAGATACGCAGTATTTT
- TRBJ2-5 TRBV14 TRBD2 CASSQDKAGGRETQYF TGTGCCAGCAGCCAAGATAAAGCCGGCGGGAGGGAGACCCAGTACTTC
many TRBJ2-3 TRBV10-2 TRBD2 CASSPGGGPSTDTQYF TGCGCCAGCAGCCCCGGGGGAGGGCCCAGCACAGATACGCAGTATTTT
many TRBJ2-3 TRBV4-1 - CASSQDRGASTDTQYF TGCGCCAGCAGCCAAGATAGAGGTGCTAGCACAGATACGCAGTATTTT
many TRBJ2-1 TRBV20-1 TRBD2 CSARRTGLAGVYNEQFF TGCAGTGCTAGACGAACGGGACTAGCGGGAGTCTACAATGAGCAGTTCTTC
many TRBJ1-1 TRBV6-1 - CASSTMTGNTEAFF TGTGCCAGCAGTACAATGACAGGGAACACTGAAGCTTTCTTT
- TRBJ2-7 TRBV11-2 TRBD2 CASSLPIGRGEQYF TGTGCCAGCAGCTTGCCAATCGGGAGGGGCGAGCAGTACTTC
- TRBJ1-5 TRBV6-1 - CASIEGGRDRPQHF TGTGCCAGCATTGAAGGGGGACGGGATCGGCCCCAGCATTTT
many TRBJ2-2 TRBV20-1 - CSARSSERALTGELFF TGCAGTGCCAGGTCTTCAGAGCGGGCCCTCACCGGGGAGCTGTTTTTT
- TRBJ2-7 TRBV20-1 - CSAGGREPLYEQYF TGCAGTGCTGGCGGCCGGGAGCCTCTCTACGAGCAGTACTTC
- TRBJ2-1 TRBV11-2 TRBD2 CASSPLAANSYNEQFF TGTGCCAGCAGCCCACTAGCGGCAAACTCCTACAATGAGCAGTTCTTC
many TRBJ2-5 TRBV6-6 - CASSYSGHPDQETQYF TGTGCCAGCAGTTACTCGGGACACCCTGACCAAGAGACCCAGTACTTC
many TRBJ1-1 TRBV12-3/TRBV12-4 - CASSFGGSLNTEAFF TGTGCCAGCAGTTTCGGAGGGTCCTTGAACACTGAAGCTTTCTTT
- TRBJ2-2 TRBV18 - CASSTRSRLRDGELFF TGTGCCAGCTCAACCCGGTCCCGGCTAAGAGACGGGGAGCTGTTTTTT
- TRBJ2-7 TRBV5-1 TRBD2 CASARLAGVYEQYF TGCGCCAGCGCGCGACTAGCGGGAGTTTACGAGCAGTACTTC
- TRBJ1-1 TRBV4-1 - CASSQRERGGITEAFF TGCGCCAGCAGCCAAAGGGAGAGAGGGGGGATCACTGAAGCTTTCTTT
few TRBJ1-5 TRBV28 - CASIQVVHQPQHF TGTGCCAGCATCCAGGTAGTCCATCAGCCCCAGCATTTT
many TRBJ1-1 TRBV27 - CASSISGATEAFF TGTGCCAGCAGTATCTCAGGGGCCACTGAAGCTTTCTTT
many TRBJ2-7 TRBV12-3/TRBV12-4 - CASSLTAESYEQYF TGTGCCAGCAGCTTGACGGCCGAGTCCTACGAGCAGTACTTC
many TRBJ1-1 TRBV7-9 TRBD1 CASSLEGRGREEAFF TGTGCCAGCAGCTTAGAGGGCAGGGGGCGAGAGGAAGCTTTCTTT
- TRBJ1-2 TRBV7-3 - CASSPNADGGYGYTF TGTGCCAGCAGCCCTAACGCGGACGGGGGTTATGGCTACACCTTC
many TRBJ2-3 TRBV18 - CASSKELTDTQYF TGTGCCAGCTCTAAAGAACTCACAGATACGCAGTATTTT
- TRBJ1-3 TRBV30 TRBD1 CAWSPYRQGVWNTIYF TGTGCCTGGAGTCCCTACAGACAGGGCGTTTGGAACACCATATATTTT
many TRBJ1-5 TRBV27 TRBD1 CASSPQGAGQPQHF TGTGCCAGCAGTCCTCAGGGGGCAGGTCAGCCCCAGCATTTT
few TRBJ1-5 TRBV28 - CASSLALYQPQHF TGTGCCAGCAGTTTGGCCCTCTATCAGCCCCAGCATTTT
- TRBJ2-3 TRBV9 - CASTPVGSTDTQYF TGTGCCAGCACGCCAGTCGGGAGTACAGATACGCAGTATTTT
- TRBJ2-7 TRBV30 TRBD1 CAWSFGGQGAEQYF TGTGCCTGGAGTTTTGGGGGACAGGGGGCCGAGCAGTACTTC
- TRBJ1-3 TRBV2 - CASRPPGLAGNTIYF TGTGCCAGCAGACCTCCAGGGTTAGCTGGAAACACCATATATTTT
many TRBJ2-3 TRBV30 - CAWSSVNTDTQYF TGTGCCTGGAGTAGTGTGAACACAGATACGCAGTATTTT
- TRBJ1-2 TRBV20-1 - CSAIVRLQGCTF TGCAGTGCTATCGTCAGGCTGCAGGGCTGCACCTTC
many TRBJ2-5 TRBV6-1 TRBD1 CASSPAGTGKGETQYF TGTGCCAGCAGTCCTGCCGGGACAGGGAAGGGGGAGACCCAGTACTTC
- TRBJ2-2 TRBV9 - CASGVDPGEPFF TGTGCCAGCGGCGTCGACCCCGGGGAGCCGTTTTTT
many TRBJ2-1 TRBV11-2 - CASSSTGSSYNEQFF TGTGCCAGCAGCTCCACAGGGAGCTCCTACAATGAGCAGTTCTTC
many TRBJ1-5 TRBV9 - CASSGTASNQPQHF TGTGCCAGCAGCGGGACAGCCAGCAATCAGCCCCAGCATTTT
few TRBJ2-5 TRBV11-1 - CASSPIVFSGRSSETQYF TGTGCCAGCAGCCCAATCGTCTTTAGCGGTAGGAGTTCGGAGACCCAGTACTTC
many TRBJ1-1 TRBV5-6 - CASSQDTDSPNTEAFF TGTGCCAGCAGTCAGGACACGGACAGCCCGAACACTGAAGCTTTCTTT
many TRBJ2-7 TRBV2 - CASNGAWRHSYEQYF TGTGCCAGCAACGGGGCTTGGCGGCACTCCTACGAGCAGTACTTC
many TRBJ2-3 TRBV18 - CASSRGGGTDTQYF TGTGCCAGCTCACGGGGCGGAGGCACAGATACGCAGTATTTT
many TRBJ2-7 TRBV4-1 - CASSQGGPFREQYF TGCGCCAGCAGCCAGGGCGGTCCCTTTCGCGAGCAGTACTTC
medium-sized TRBJ1-2 TRBV6-1 - CASRVGGQPSYGYTF TGTGCCAGCAGGGTGGGAGGACAGCCAAGCTATGGCTACACCTTC
once TRBJ2-7 TRBV9 TRBD2 CASSVSPRTSGTYEQYF TGTGCCAGCAGCGTTTCTCCCCGGACTAGCGGAACCTACGAGCAGTACTTC
- TRBJ2-5 TRBV6-1 TRBD2 CASSRTSGDWETQYF TGTGCCAGCAGCCGGACTAGCGGTGACTGGGAGACCCAGTACTTC
many TRBJ1-6 TRBV6-1 - CASTIDLGNEPLHF TGTGCCAGCACCATTGACCTGGGGAATGAGCCCCTCCACTTT